Following are 9 T cell receptor beta chains from one sample sequenced in a study of blood T cell repertoires in COVID-19. Assay: immunoSEQ multiplex PCR; the TCRdb copy retains only in-frame clones and omits some. The data show around 290,000 clones, approximately 91% seen once. Sequences were obtained from PBMCs or T cells enriched from blood (not recorded which). Receptors were obtained from a woman in her forties who had recovered from COVID-19.

The V and J genes are TRBV4-2 and TRBJ1-4; the D gene is possibly TRBD1 (5 bases). Germline CDR1 is LGHNA and CDR2 is YNFKEQ. Trimming shortened V by 0 bases and J by 6 bases, and 11 bases separated the two germline ends. CDR3 length equals 15 residues. As DNA, the CDR3 is TGTGCCAGCAGCCAAGAATCAGGGCTGGATGAAAAACTGTTTTTT. Encoded protein: CASSQESGLDEKLFF.

This chain joins TRBV15 and TRBJ2-7; 7 bases align to TRBD1. V lost 0 bases and J lost 0; bases outside the gene matches: 5. CDR1 LNHNV and CDR2 YYDKDF come from the germline V gene (reference sequence). CDR3 length: 16 amino acids. Written as DNA, the CDR3 is TGTGCCACCAGCAGAGATCGACAGGGCCACTCCTACGAGCAGTACTTC. This translates into CATSRDRQGHSYEQYF.

This clone was observed once. This sequence joins TRBV5-1 and TRBJ1-4; a possible D gene is TRBD1 (5 bases). This CDR3 has 17 amino acids. V lost 4 bases to trimming and J lost 4 bases, with 20 bases between them. From germline, CDR1 is SGHRS and CDR2 YFSETQ. The CDR3 DNA sequence: TGCGCCAGCAGCGTTGGACATTCGAGGCAGAGTAATGAAAAACTGTTTTTT. Translating gives CASSVGHSRQSNEKLFF.

The J gene is TRBJ1-6, the V gene TRBV20-1, with TRBD1 identical over 7 bases. The length of the CDR3 is 14 residues. The germline V gene has CDR1 DFQATT and CDR2 SNEGSKA (reference sequence). V lost 3 bases to trimming and J lost 4 bases; unmatched junction nucleotides: 3. Here the CDR3 reads CSASGDRYNSPLHF. CDR3 sequence (DNA): TGCAGTGCTAGTGGGGACAGATATAATTCACCCCTCCACTTT.

The V and J genes are TRBV1 and TRBJ1-5; the table gives TRBD1 as D, unverified against the DNA. TRBV1 is reported as a pseudogene. The length of the CDR3 is 16 residues. DNA for the CDR3: TGCACCAGCAGCCCCTGGGCGGCCAGGGCCCCTCAGCCCCAGCATTTT. Translating it yields CTSSPWAARAPQPQHF.

This chain links TRBV5-1 with TRBJ2-2, with D possibly being TRBD2 (5 bases). The germline CDR1 and CDR2 sequences are SGHRS and YFSETQ. The germline V and J ends were trimmed by 0 bases and 5 bases, with 14 bases remaining between them. CDR3 length: 16 amino acids. The CDR3 nucleotides read TGCGCCAGCAGCTTGGCGCTTGGGCGGGTTACCGGGGAGCTGTTTTTT. Amino acid sequence: CASSLALGRVTGELFF.

CDR3 in amino acids: CASSEAAGNTEAFF. In DNA form, the CDR3 reads TGTGCCAGCAGCGAGGCAGCAGGGAACACTGAAGCTTTCTTT. The gene calls are TRBV9 and TRBJ1-1; D call uncertain. This CDR3 has 14 residues. Trimming stripped 3 bases from V and 1 base from J, with 10 bases between. The V gene's germline CDR1 is SGDLS and CDR2 YYNGEE.

This chain connects TRBV4-1 to TRBJ1-1; D remains unclear. The germline V gene encodes CDR1 MGHRA and CDR2 YSYEKL. V lost 0 bases to trimming and J lost 1 base, with 12 bases between them. This CDR3 has 16 residues. In DNA form, the CDR3 reads TGCGCCAGCAGCCAAGAAGGAGTCCGGAGGAACACTGAAGCTTTCTTT. Its protein is CASSQEGVRRNTEAFF.

The CDR3 loop is CASSQGFQGDTQYF. The CDR3 DNA follows: TGCGCCAGCAGCCAAGGTTTTCAGGGAGATACGCAGTATTTT. The chain carries TRBV4-3 and TRBJ2-3; a weak D match, TRBD1 (5 bases). The CDR3 sequence is 14 residues long. Germline V CDR1 and CDR2: LGHNA, YSLEER. The V and J ends lost 1 base and 5 bases respectively, with 10 bases between them.